These T cell receptor beta chains were read from a single sample in a study of blood T cells in healthy people across ages. TCRdb reprocessed the 5' RACE reads via MiXCR and lists one record per CDR3 protein. Of about 1,400,000 distinct CDR3 sequences listed, almost 60% are singletons. The sample comprised blood. Receptor source: a man between 18 and 35 years old in good health. CDR3s include the opening cysteine and the closing phenylalanine or tryptophan. Fields, in order: J gene, V gene, CDR3 protein.

j_call: TRBJ1-4
v_call: TRBV7-9
cdr3_aa: CASRGEDEKPFF

j_call: TRBJ2-3
v_call: TRBV9
cdr3_aa: CASSPITPDTQYF

j_call: TRBJ2-3
v_call: TRBV7-2
cdr3_aa: CASSLETQAHSSTDTQYF

j_call: TRBJ2-3
v_call: TRBV2
cdr3_aa: CASSDGASFTPRTDTQYF

j_call: TRBJ2-7
v_call: TRBV5-6
cdr3_aa: CASSLAGQGSYSYEQYF

j_call: TRBJ1-1
v_call: TRBV20-1
cdr3_aa: CSARPPLDRVGETFF

j_call: TRBJ1-5
v_call: TRBV6-4
cdr3_aa: CASSAEYSNQPQHF

j_call: TRBJ2-5
v_call: TRBV7-2
cdr3_aa: CASSLSLVAETQYF

j_call: TRBJ2-4
v_call: TRBV6-6
cdr3_aa: CASSNSGTGKNIQYF

j_call: TRBJ2-1
v_call: TRBV6-5
cdr3_aa: CAISKGSSVNEQFF

j_call: TRBJ1-5
v_call: TRBV29-1
cdr3_aa: CSVSPASNQPQHF

j_call: TRBJ2-7
v_call: TRBV28
cdr3_aa: CASSLPGKTYEQYF

j_call: NA
v_call: TRBV7-9
cdr3_aa: CASSLERGFQETQYF

j_call: TRBJ2-2
v_call: TRBV25-1
cdr3_aa: CASRPWANTGELFF

j_call: TRBJ2-3
v_call: TRBV21-1
cdr3_aa: CASSLEARTDTQYF

j_call: TRBJ1-6
v_call: TRBV12-3/TRBV12-4
cdr3_aa: CASSTTLNPPLHF

j_call: TRBJ1-1
v_call: TRBV6-5
cdr3_aa: CASKVRGRFSTEAFF

j_call: TRBJ2-7
v_call: TRBV5-1
cdr3_aa: CASSLAMGEFYEQYF

j_call: TRBJ2-1
v_call: TRBV2
cdr3_aa: CASSVSSGRASEQFF

j_call: TRBJ1-4
v_call: TRBV6-5
cdr3_aa: CASRDEGATNEKLFF

j_call: NA
v_call: TRBV20-1
cdr3_aa: CSARVYEQYF

j_call: TRBJ2-5
v_call: TRBV6-5
cdr3_aa: CASSPGWEVGETQYF

j_call: TRBJ1-2
v_call: TRBV12-3/TRBV12-4
cdr3_aa: CASSGQHLYGYTF

j_call: TRBJ1-2
v_call: TRBV12-3/TRBV12-4
cdr3_aa: CASTKGQGYGYTF

j_call: TRBJ2-7
v_call: TRBV6-5
cdr3_aa: CASSYSTGGPFSREQYF